The following is a T cell receptor (beta chain) sequence with its context. Its antigen is not known. Aged about 6 to 95, donors were systemically healthy Caucasians from Russia. A J-beta primer mix and a sample-barcoded 5' primer were used in a second PCR of about 7 to 12 cycles. MiXCR, run by TCRdb on the 5' RACE reads, gives a single entry per CDR3 protein. The top ten hold around 7.7% of the sample, which has about 1.7 million distinct CDR3 sequences, 25% to 30% seen once. The sample comes from a study of blood T cells in healthy people across ages. The study's findings and limits: Without sorted subsets, naive and antigen-experienced compartments could not be conclusively compared. CMV status of donors was not determined, possibly confounding expanded clonotype changes. Greater diversity and more naive CD4+ cells were seen in long-lived donors than in aged donors.

Looked up from germline, CDR1 is MNHNY and CDR2 is SVGAGI (reference sequence). Trimming removed 2 bases from V and 7 bases from J; junction bases left unmatched: 3. The CDR3 has 15 residues. This chain links TRBV6-6 with TRBJ2-2; the match to TRBD1 covers 11 bases. Sequencing was done on a sample of blood. The sequence came from a woman aged 25 to 45 in good health. CDR3 residues: CASSYKGQGGGELFF. CDR3 coding DNA: TGTGCCAGCAGTTACAAGGGACAGGGGGGCGGGGAGCTGTTTTTT.